These T cell receptor beta chains were read from a single sample in a study of Ad26.COV2.S vaccination and SARS-CoV-2 variants. The method was immunoSEQ multiplex PCR; TCRdb's version includes in-frame clones alone and lacks a portion of them. The profile shows more than 300,000 clones, 65% to 90% of them singletons. The sequences come from peripheral blood, collected in a trial of Ad26.COV2.S vaccine versus placebo. The receptors were gathered from a person aged 18-65 years who received the Ad26.COV2.S COVID-19 vaccine or a placebo. Both conserved end residues are part of each CDR3. The D gene is left open where the match is weak. The size of a clone is reported for some rows only, either as once, few or many, or as a class for expanded clones.

>NA|NA|TRBV12-3/TRBV12-4|TRBJ2-3
CASSLTATDTQYF
TGTGCCAGCAGTTTAACGGCGACAGATACGCAGTATTTT
>NA|NA|TRBV14|TRBJ1-2
CASSQRPYGYTF
TGTGCCAGCAGCCAAAGACCCTATGGCTACACCTTC
>NA|NA|TRBV7-8|TRBJ1-5
CASSFSNQPQHF
TGTGCCAGCAGCTTTTCAAATCAGCCCCAGCATTTT
>NA|NA|TRBV27|TRBJ2-1
CASPLNEQFF
TGTGCCAGCCCTCTCAATGAGCAGTTCTTC
>NA|TRBD1|TRBV5-5|TRBJ1-2
CASSSVDRGNYGYTF
TGTGCCAGCAGCTCGGTTGACAGGGGTAACTATGGCTACACCTTC
>once|TRBD1|TRBV27|TRBJ2-6
CASSHTGTGGANVLTF
TGTGCCAGCAGTCACACCGGGACAGGGGGGGCCAACGTCCTGACTTTC
>NA|TRBD2|TRBV6-6|TRBJ2-7
CASSYGLAGEEQYF
TGTGCCAGCAGTTACGGACTAGCGGGGGAGGAGCAGTACTTC
>NA|TRBD1|TRBV28|TRBJ2-5
CASSLRSGTEETQYF
TGTGCCAGCAGTTTAAGGTCCGGGACAGAAGAGACCCAGTACTTC
>NA|NA|TRBV7-6|TRBJ2-1
CASSLGQRSYDEQFF
TGTGCCAGCAGCTTAGGACAGAGGTCTTATGATGAGCAGTTCTTC
>NA|TRBD1|TRBV29-1|TRBJ1-2
CSAQPGQGIYGYTF
TGCAGCGCGCAACCGGGACAGGGAATCTATGGCTACACCTTC
>NA|NA|TRBV3-1/TRBV3-2|TRBJ2-5
CASSPYLGRRVKETQYF
TGTGCCAGCAGCCCCTATCTAGGGCGGAGGGTGAAAGAGACCCAGTACTTC
>NA|TRBD2|TRBV5-4|TRBJ2-1
CASSKAGASSYNEQFF
TGTGCCAGCAGCAAAGCGGGGGCTAGCTCCTACAATGAGCAGTTCTTC
>NA|NA|TRBV3-1/TRBV3-2|TRBJ2-2
CASSLQGTGELFF
TGTGCCAGCAGTCTACAGGGCACCGGGGAGCTGTTTTTT
>NA|TRBD1|TRBV3-1/TRBV3-2|TRBJ1-2
CASSGQGYGYTF
TGTGCCAGCAGTGGACAGGGGTATGGCTACACCTTC
>once|NA|TRBV5-4|TRBJ1-1
CASSLVGAMNTEAFF
TGTGCCAGCAGCTTGGTCGGGGCGATGAACACTGAAGCTTTCTTT
>NA|TRBD2|TRBV28|TRBJ2-5
CASTASGGAGGETQYF
TGTGCCAGCACCGCTAGCGGGGGGGCTGGGGGAGAGACCCAGTACTTC
>NA|NA|TRBV4-1|TRBJ2-3
CASSQEGTDTQYF
TGCGCCAGCAGCCAAGAAGGGACAGATACGCAGTATTTT
>NA|TRBD1|TRBV5-4|TRBJ1-2
CASSAGTEINYGYTF
TGTGCCAGCAGCGCCGGGACAGAAATTAACTATGGCTACACCTTC